Given below is one T cell receptor (beta chain) in context. This sample is drawn from a study of blood T cell repertoires in COVID-19. As for the study in general: The cDNA or gDNA used as material had been derived from T cells, B-cell-depleted T cells, or PBMCs.

The CDR3 has 14 amino acids. CDR1 is SGHRS and CDR2 is YFSETQ in the germline V gene. V lost 4 bases and J 1 base, leaving 11 bases between the germline ends. Per the original methods: Amplification from reference gene primers served as the basis for estimated nucleated cell counts. Sequenced by immunoSEQ multiplex PCR; TCRdb stores in-frame clones only, minus some. The DNA gave D and trimming, while V, J and clone size come from that table. Among 100,000 to 120,000 clones listed, about 80% were seen once. The chain couples TRBV5-1 to TRBJ1-1, with D possibly matching TRBD1 (5 bases). This receptor was obtained from a woman of 80 years or more with acute or convalescent COVID-19. The sample was peripheral blood. The CDR3: CASSARQGNTEAFF. CDR3 nucleotides: TGCGCCAGCAGCGCCAGGCAGGGGAACACTGAAGCTTTCTTT.